These 10 T cell receptor beta chains were sequenced from one sample in a study of T cell responses to AZD1222 COVID-19 vaccine. TCRdb keeps only in-frame clones here, not all; method: immunoSEQ multiplex PCR. The repertoire holds nearly 95,000 clones, with around 87% as singletons. The source material was peripheral blood, sampled on day 0 of AZD1222 vaccination. The receptors shown here come from an adult in good health.

This clone was detected only once. The J gene is TRBJ1-2, the V gene TRBV9; D unresolved. V shed 3 bases and J shed 5 bases, with 20 bases lying between them. This CDR3 comprises 16 residues. The germline CDR1 and CDR2 sequences are SGDLS and YYNGEE. The CDR3 nucleotides read TGTGCCAGCAGCGCCCTGAGGAGAACAGAAGGGTATGGCTACACCTTC. Its protein is CASSALRRTEGYGYTF.

The CDR3 DNA reads TGCGCCAGCAGCTTGGCCACAGGGCCGTCGAACACTGAAGCTTTCTTT. It encodes CASSLATGPSNTEAFF. The chain links TRBV5-1 to TRBJ1-1, with a tentative D call TRBD1 (6 bases). The length of the CDR3 is 16 residues. The germline V and J ends were trimmed by 0 bases and 1 base, with 13 bases remaining between them. The germline gives CDR1 SGHRS, CDR2 YFSETQ.

The chain links TRBV6-5 to TRBJ1-1; no definite D call. The CDR3 length is 13 residues. Germline V gene lookup returns CDR1 MNHEY and CDR2 SVGAGI. Trimming cost V 5 bases and J 0 bases, with 7 bases left between them. CDR3 DNA: TGTGCCAGCAGTCGAGCTTTGAACACTGAAGCTTTCTTT. Protein: CASSRALNTEAFF.

The count of this clone is one. This rearrangement joins TRBV6-1 to TRBJ1-4; 7 bases are shared with TRBD1. Germline CDR1 is MNHNS and CDR2 is SASEGT. This CDR3 has 14 amino acids. Unmatched junction bases numbered 3, after V lost 3 bases and J lost 5 bases. The CDR3 bases are TGTGCCAGCAGTGAGGGGACAGAGAATGAAAAACTGTTTTTT. It encodes CASSEGTENEKLFF.

The chain carries TRBV4-1 and TRBJ1-2; 10 bases fit TRBD1. CDR3 length: 15 residues. Trimming at V came to 0 bases and at J to 5 bases, leaving 3 bases not matched to a gene. Germline CDR1 reads MGHRA; CDR2 reads YSYEKL. CDR3 region: CASSQDRGQGYGYTF. The CDR3 coding sequence is TGCGCCAGCAGCCAAGATCGGGGACAGGGGTATGGCTACACCTTC.

The J gene is TRBJ2-5, the V gene TRBV19, with D unresolved. The CDR3 loop spans 12 amino acids. Germline loops: CDR1 LNHDA, CDR2 SQIVND (reference sequence). V was pared by 5 bases and J by 5 bases, with 9 bases between. CDR3 coding DNA: TGTGCCAGTAGTCCCGGTGGGGAGACCCAGTACTTC. Protein: CASSPGGETQYF.

V is TRBV3-1 (or the pseudogene TRBV3-2) and J is TRBJ1-5; no clear D gene. Looked up from germline, CDR1 is LGHDT and CDR2 is YNNKEL (reference sequence). There are 16 residues in the CDR3. The V end was cut by 0 bases, the J end by 3 bases, with 12 bases between. The CDR3 DNA follows: TGTGCCAGCAGCCAAGATGGCGGCAGCTCCAATCAGCCCCAGCATTTT. Protein product: CASSQDGGSSNQPQHF.

V is TRBV24-1 and J is TRBJ2-4; D is unclear. Germline-derived CDR1 and CDR2 are KGHDR and SFDVKD. Trimming pared 3 bases from V and 8 bases from J, leaving 4 bases between. This CDR3 is built from 11 residues. In DNA form, the CDR3 reads TGTGCCACCAGTGATCGGGACATTCAGTACTTC. Protein sequence: CATSDRDIQYF.

This clone was counted once. V usage is TRBV7-2 and J usage is TRBJ1-1; 7 positions match TRBD1. Trimming at V came to 3 bases and at J to 5 bases, leaving 6 bases not matched to a gene. Germline CDR1 and CDR2: SGHTA and FQGNSA. There are 14 residues in the CDR3. CDR3 protein: CASSFGQAGTEAFF. The CDR3 DNA sequence: TGTGCCAGCAGCTTCGGACAGGCGGGGACTGAAGCTTTCTTT.

V is TRBV5-1 and J is TRBJ2-3; 10 bases are shared with TRBD1. The ends lost 4 bases at V and 6 bases at J; junction bases unmatched: 5. The CDR3 spans 14 residues. CDR1 SGHRS and CDR2 YFSETQ come from the germline V gene. The CDR3 DNA is TGCGCCAGCAGCAAGGGACAGGGGTTGGATACGCAGTATTTT. Translating it yields CASSKGQGLDTQYF.